This T cell receptor beta chain was captured in a study of cytomegalovirus exposure and HLA in healthy donors. Study outcomes and limitations: Within the 90 to 150 validation repertoires, first-cohort TCR clusters tended to co-occur, according to a later analysis.

Using immunoSEQ multiplex PCR, the repertoire was profiled, and TCRdb retains in-frame clones only, with some absent. The sample includes 90,000 to 130,000 clones, nearly 97% of them seen just once. On this clone itself: The antigen is unknown.

The donors were members of the roughly 120-subject validation cohort (separate from the approximately 670-subject first cohort). From germline, CDR1 is MNHEY and CDR2 SMNVEV (reference sequence). This CDR3 is 15 amino acids long. Trimming at V came to 2 bases and at J to 1 base, leaving 0 bases not matched to a gene. The sample consisted of PBMCs. This clonotype was obtained from a woman aged 18 to 35 in good health and CMV-seronegative. The chain recombines TRBV27 with TRBJ1-5; 9 nucleotides match TRBD1. The DNA of the CDR3 is TGTGCCAGCAGTTTAGGGACAGGGAGCAATCAGCCCCAGCATTTT. This translates into CASSLGTGSNQPQHF.